This T cell receptor (beta chain) was sequenced for a study of identical twins. The study, taken as a whole, reports: Out-of-frame alpha sequences common to twins exhibited an excess of low generation probability.

With 2 bases removed from V and 4 bases from J, the gap between germline ends came to 11 bases. The CDR3 extends over 13 amino acids. Germline assignment: CDR1 DFQATT and CDR2 SNEGSKA (reference sequence). In the case of this clonotype: The antigen remains undetermined.

TCRdb used MiXCR to reprocess the 5' RACE reads, holding one entry per CDR3 protein. The sample has approximately 1.8 million distinct CDR3 sequences, around a third seen once. Sequenced material: cord blood. This clonotype was obtained from a newborn girl in good health. The chain carries TRBV20-1 and TRBJ2-5; unclear D gene. The CDR3 DNA sequence: TGCAGTGCTAGAACCAAGTACCTAGAGACCCAGTACTTC. This translates into CSARTKYLETQYF.